This paragraph reports one T cell receptor beta chain. The data were produced by immunoSEQ multiplex PCR, yet TCRdb's version contains in-frame clones alone and is incomplete. This table holds 30,000 or so clones, about nine tenths found once. Trimming at V came to 0 bases and at J to 2 bases, leaving 3 bases not matched to a gene. The CDR3 spans 16 residues. Germline CDR1 reads SGHKS; CDR2 reads YYEKEE (reference sequence). The data stem from a study of T cell changes during pregnancy in multiple sclerosis. The sequenced sample was CD8+ T cells from peripheral blood mononuclear cells, obtained in the third trimester of pregnancy. The sequence was obtained from a female donor with multiple sclerosis, enrolled in a pregnancy study. The rearrangement links TRBV5-5 to TRBJ2-3; 10 bases agree with TRBD2. The CDR3 reads CASSLELAGTTDTQYF. Here the CDR3 DNA reads TGTGCCAGCAGCTTGGAACTAGCGGGGACCACAGATACGCAGTATTTT.